Listed below are T cell receptor beta chains from one sample, sequenced in a study of regulatory T cells in long-lasting Graves disease. TCRdb re-called the multiplex PCR reads through MiXCR, storing one row per CDR3 protein. This sample yields roughly 610,000 distinct CDR3 sequences, of which about 16% are seen a single time; more than 10% belongs to the top ten. In addition, the sample was reused for a study of T cells in Graves' hyperthyroidism and ophthalmopathy.

The material was peripheral blood mononuclear cells (PBMCs), obtained at new diagnosis, from a patient treated with antithyroid drugs. These receptors came from a man aged 18 to 30 with Graves disease. The CDR3 runs from the conserved cysteine through the conserved F or W. D genes are given only for firm matches. Size is stated for part of the rows, as once, few or many counts, or as a class when the clone is expanded.

j_call cdr3_length clone_size v_call d_call cdr3_aa cdr3_nt
TRBJ2-7 16 many TRBV28 TRBD1 CASSSIGQGEVKEQYF TGTGCCAGCAGTTCCATCGGACAGGGGGAGGTCAAGGAGCAGTACTTC
TRBJ2-3 11 - TRBV19 - CASTLADTQYF TGTGCCAGTACATTGGCAGATACGCAGTATTTT
TRBJ2-1 15 many TRBV7-9 TRBD2 CASRVLAGVGNEQFF TGTGCCAGCAGGGTACTAGCGGGAGTAGGCAATGAGCAGTTCTTC
TRBJ2-1 16 many TRBV20-1 TRBD1 CSAFPYRDSPNNEQFF TGCAGTGCCTTTCCTTACCGGGACAGCCCGAACAATGAGCAGTTCTTC
TRBJ1-1 15 many TRBV6-1 TRBD1 CASNMDRKNRYEAFF TGTGCCAGCAATATGGACAGGAAAAACCGGTATGAAGCTTTCTTT
TRBJ2-7 15 many TRBV12-3/TRBV12-4 TRBD2 CASTPLAGGPGEQYF TGTGCCAGCACCCCTTTAGCGGGAGGGCCCGGTGAGCAGTACTTC
TRBJ1-1 13 many TRBV20-1 - CSTTGTRGTEAFF TGCAGTACTACCGGGACTCGGGGCACTGAAGCTTTCTTT
TRBJ2-7 13 few TRBV14 - CASSQQGPYEQYF TGTGCCAGCAGCCAACAGGGGCCCTACGAGCAGTACTTC
TRBJ1-4 13 few TRBV28 - CASSLSLREKLFF TGTGCCAGCAGTTTATCCCTTCGGGAAAAACTGTTTTTT
TRBJ2-3 18 many TRBV28 TRBD2 CASSLWAGQRGNTDTQYF TGTGCCAGCAGTTTATGGGCTGGGCAGCGGGGGAACACAGATACGCAGTATTTT
TRBJ1-4 15 - TRBV7-9 - CASSLAGQDNEKLFF TGTGCCAGCAGCTTAGCCGGTCAGGATAATGAAAAACTGTTTTTT
TRBJ2-7 14 many TRBV5-1 - CASSLEGFVGEQYF TGCGCCAGCAGCTTGGAGGGGTTCGTCGGCGAGCAGTACTTC
TRBJ2-7 14 few TRBV29-1 TRBD2 CSVAKAGASYEQYF TGCAGCGTTGCGAAAGCGGGAGCCTCCTACGAGCAGTACTTC
TRBJ2-3 15 many TRBV7-9 - CASSLGHGSVDTQYF TGTGCCAGCAGCTTAGGTCACGGCTCCGTAGATACGCAGTATTTT
TRBJ1-5 14 - TRBV9 - CASSVGQNNQPQHF TGTGCCAGCAGCGTAGGACAGAACAATCAGCCCCAGCATTTT
TRBJ1-4 15 many TRBV7-8 TRBD1 CASSPRDRTLEKLFF TGTGCCAGCAGCCCCAGGGACAGAACTCTGGAAAAACTGTTTTTT
TRBJ2-5 15 - TRBV3-1 TRBD1 CASSQRQGLFETQYF TGTGCCAGCAGCCAAAGACAGGGTTTATTTGAGACCCAGTACTTC
TRBJ2-3 14 many TRBV6-2/TRBV6-3 - CASSPFAGTDTQYF TGTGCCAGCAGTCCCTTTGCGGGGACAGATACGCAGTATTTT
TRBJ1-3 16 few TRBV6-2/TRBV6-3 - CASSPRGRSSGNTIYF TGTGCCAGCAGTCCTCGGGGCCGAAGCTCTGGAAACACCATATATTTT
TRBJ2-5 15 - TRBV12-3/TRBV12-4 TRBD2 CASSSAGGPGETQYF TGTGCCAGCAGTTCCGCGGGAGGGCCGGGAGAGACCCAGTACTTC
TRBJ2-7 15 many TRBV7-9 - CASSLGRARLYEQYF TGTGCCAGCAGCTTGGGTAGGGCAAGACTCTACGAGCAGTACTTC
TRBJ2-2 14 few TRBV20-1 - CSAHRDGNTGELFF TGCAGTGCTCACCGGGACGGGAACACCGGGGAGCTGTTTTTT
TRBJ2-2 15 many TRBV18 - CASSTRPINTGELFF TGTGCCAGCTCAACACGCCCTATTAACACCGGGGAGCTGTTTTTT
TRBJ2-5 12 - TRBV29-1 - CSVTSGLETQYF TGCAGCGTCACGTCAGGCCTCGAGACCCAGTACTTC
TRBJ2-6 17 few TRBV11-2 - CASSPLGSSSGANVLTF TGTGCCAGCAGTCCCCTCGGGTCCAGCTCTGGGGCCAACGTCCTGACTTTC
TRBJ2-3 15 - TRBV5-6 TRBD2 CASSGGLAVTDTQYF TGTGCCAGCAGCGGTGGGCTAGCGGTCACAGATACGCAGTATTTT
TRBJ1-3 13 many TRBV7-3 - CASSLASGNTIYF TGTGCCAGCAGCTTGGCCTCTGGAAACACCATATATTTT
TRBJ1-1 17 few TRBV5-1 - CASTLLLGAERKAEAFF TGCGCCAGCACCCTCTTGTTGGGGGCCGAACGAAAGGCTGAAGCTTTCTTT
TRBJ2-1 16 few TRBV15 - CATSRVGLATVDEQFF TGTGCCACCAGCAGAGTTGGTTTAGCGACAGTCGATGAGCAGTTCTTC
TRBJ2-1 13 many TRBV10-3 - CAISESEPKRQFF TGTGCCATCAGTGAGTCGGAACCAAAGAGACAGTTCTTC
TRBJ1-2 16 - TRBV12-3/TRBV12-4 - CASSFVTGASGYGYTF TGTGCCAGCAGTTTTGTGACAGGAGCGTCGGGCTATGGCTACACCTTC
TRBJ1-2 14 - TRBV28 - CASSPRGIPYGYTF TGTGCCAGCAGTCCCAGGGGTATACCCTATGGCTACACCTTC
TRBJ1-2 14 many TRBV28 - CASSTRGGGYGYTF TGTGCCAGCAGCACGAGGGGGGGCGGCTATGGCTACACCTTC
TRBJ2-7 13 - TRBV10-3 - CAISEEHYYEQYF TGTGCCATCAGTGAGGAACATTACTACGAGCAGTACTTC
TRBJ2-5 11 many TRBV5-5 - CASSPEKTQYF TGTGCCAGCAGCCCCGAAAAGACCCAGTACTTC
TRBJ2-1 17 - TRBV4-1 TRBD2 CASSQGPSGSRNNEQFF TGCGCCAGCAGCCAGGGCCCTAGCGGGAGCAGAAACAATGAGCAGTTCTTC
TRBJ2-5 16 few TRBV5-4 TRBD1 CASSAGDRAIQETQYF TGTGCCAGCAGCGCCGGCGACAGGGCTATCCAAGAGACCCAGTACTTC
TRBJ2-3 15 - TRBV20-1 TRBD2 CSPIAGGPGTDTQYF TGCAGTCCTATAGCGGGAGGGCCCGGCACAGATACGCAGTATTTT
TRBJ1-3 18 - TRBV20-1 TRBD1 CSARGDSLGDWRGNTIYF TGCAGTGCTAGAGGGGACAGTTTGGGGGACTGGCGTGGAAACACCATATATTTT
TRBJ2-2 13 - TRBV11-2 - CASSFDGTGKLFF TGTGCCAGCAGCTTCGACGGGACCGGGAAGCTGTTTTTT
TRBJ2-7 15 - TRBV20-1 TRBD2 CSALESTSGRYEQYF TGCAGTGCGTTAGAGTCGACTAGCGGGAGATACGAGCAGTACTTC
TRBJ2-5 13 - TRBV19 - CASSSWGLETQYF TGTGCCAGTAGTTCCTGGGGGCTTGAGACCCAGTACTTC
TRBJ1-1 13 many TRBV3-1 - CASSPCLQCEAFF TGTGCCAGCAGCCCTTGCTTGCAGTGTGAAGCTTTCTTT
TRBJ1-2 14 many TRBV11-2 - CASSQVGDRSGYTF TGTGCCAGCAGCCAAGTCGGCGACAGAAGTGGCTACACCTTC
TRBJ2-1 15 - TRBV3-1 TRBD2 CASSSWASGSYEQFF TGTGCCAGCAGCTCTTGGGCTAGCGGGAGCTATGAGCAGTTCTTC
TRBJ2-1 15 few TRBV6-2/TRBV6-3 - CASSSKDSSYNEQFF TGTGCCAGCAGTTCGAAAGATTCGTCCTACAATGAGCAGTTCTTC
TRBJ2-3 14 many TRBV7-2 - CASNPGRHSFAEYF TGTGCCAGCAACCCGGGACGCCATTCGTTCGCGGAGTATTTT
TRBJ2-3 13 few TRBV27 - CASSLQNTDTQYF TGTGCCAGCAGCCTACAAAACACAGATACGCAGTATTTT
TRBJ2-2 18 - TRBV9 TRBD2 CASSASGTSGSVIGELFF TGTGCCAGCAGCGCTTCCGGGACTAGCGGGAGCGTGATTGGGGAGCTGTTTTTT
TRBJ2-7 16 many TRBV5-1 TRBD2 CASSLGLAGESYEQYF TGTGCCAGCAGCCTCGGACTAGCGGGAGAATCCTACGAGCAGTACTTC
TRBJ1-2 15 - TRBV4-2 TRBD1 CASSQAGQPGGGYTF TGTGCCAGCAGCCAAGCCGGGCAGCCAGGGGGGGGCTACACCTTC
TRBJ1-5 16 many TRBV20-1 - CSAGGNVGDSNQPQHF TGCAGTGCTGGCGGCAATGTGGGTGATAGCAATCAGCCCCAGCATTTT
TRBJ2-5 15 - TRBV6-1 - CASSLTGLSQETQYF TGTGCCAGCAGTCTAACAGGACTTAGCCAAGAGACCCAGTACTTC
TRBJ2-7 18 many TRBV7-8 - CASSLEPVSGRGSYEQYF TGTGCCAGCAGCTTAGAGCCAGTTTCGGGTCGGGGCTCCTACGAGCAGTACTTC
TRBJ1-2 14 many TRBV10-3 TRBD1 CAINLDRGGDGYTF TGTGCCATCAACCTAGACAGGGGTGGCGATGGCTACACCTTC